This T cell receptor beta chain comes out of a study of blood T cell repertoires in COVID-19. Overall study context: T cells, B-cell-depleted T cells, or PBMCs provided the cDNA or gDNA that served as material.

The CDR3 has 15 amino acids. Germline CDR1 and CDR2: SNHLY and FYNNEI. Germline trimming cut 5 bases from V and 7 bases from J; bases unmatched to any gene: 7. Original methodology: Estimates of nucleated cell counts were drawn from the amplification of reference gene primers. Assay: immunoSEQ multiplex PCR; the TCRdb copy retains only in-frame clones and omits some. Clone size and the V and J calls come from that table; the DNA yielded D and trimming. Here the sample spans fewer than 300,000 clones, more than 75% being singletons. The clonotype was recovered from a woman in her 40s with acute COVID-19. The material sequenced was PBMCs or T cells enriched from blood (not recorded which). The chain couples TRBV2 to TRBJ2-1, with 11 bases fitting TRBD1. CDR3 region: CASSLDRGRTNEQFF. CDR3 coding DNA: TGTGCCAGCAGTTTGGACAGGGGGCGAACAAATGAGCAGTTCTTC.